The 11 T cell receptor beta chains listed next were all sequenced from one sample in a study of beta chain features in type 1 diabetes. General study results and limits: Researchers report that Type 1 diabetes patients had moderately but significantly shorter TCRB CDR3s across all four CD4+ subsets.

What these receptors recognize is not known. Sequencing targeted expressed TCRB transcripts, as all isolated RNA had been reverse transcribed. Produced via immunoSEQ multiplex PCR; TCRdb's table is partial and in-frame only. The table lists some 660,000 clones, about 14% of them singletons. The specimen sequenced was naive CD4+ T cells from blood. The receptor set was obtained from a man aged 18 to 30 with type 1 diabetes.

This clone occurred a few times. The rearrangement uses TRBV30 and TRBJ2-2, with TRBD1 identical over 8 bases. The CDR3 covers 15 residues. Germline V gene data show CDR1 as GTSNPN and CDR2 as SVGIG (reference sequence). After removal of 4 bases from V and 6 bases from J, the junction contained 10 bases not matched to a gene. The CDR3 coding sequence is TGTGCCTGGAATTCTGGACAGGGAAATCCCGGGGAGCTGTTTTTT. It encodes CAWNSGQGNPGELFF. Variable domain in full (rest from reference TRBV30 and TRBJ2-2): SQTIHQWPATLVQPVGSPLSLECTVEGTSNPNLYWYRQAAGRGLQLLFYSVGIGQISSEVPQNLSASRPQDRQFILSSKKLLLSDSGFYLCAWNSGQGNPGELFFGEGSRLTVL.

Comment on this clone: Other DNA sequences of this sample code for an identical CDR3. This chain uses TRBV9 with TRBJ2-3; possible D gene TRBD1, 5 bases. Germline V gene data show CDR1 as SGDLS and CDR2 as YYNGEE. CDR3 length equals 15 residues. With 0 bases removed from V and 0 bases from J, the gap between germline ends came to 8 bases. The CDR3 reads CASSVGQPSTDTQYF. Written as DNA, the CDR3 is TGTGCCAGCAGCGTAGGACAGCCTAGCACAGATACGCAGTATTTT.

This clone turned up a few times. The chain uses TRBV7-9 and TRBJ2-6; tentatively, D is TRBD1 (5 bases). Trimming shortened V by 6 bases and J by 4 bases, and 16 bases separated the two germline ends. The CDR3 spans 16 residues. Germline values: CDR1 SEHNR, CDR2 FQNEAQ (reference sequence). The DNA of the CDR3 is TGTGCCAGCAGTTTTTTGGATGGGGCCGGGGCCAACGTCCTGACTTTC. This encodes CASSFLDGAGANVLTF.

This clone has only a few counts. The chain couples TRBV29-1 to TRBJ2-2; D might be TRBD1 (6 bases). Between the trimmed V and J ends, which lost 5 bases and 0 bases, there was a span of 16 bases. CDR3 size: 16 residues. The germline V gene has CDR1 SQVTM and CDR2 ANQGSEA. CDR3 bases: TGCAGCGTTCAAGGCCAGGCAGGGGCGAACACCGGGGAGCTGTTTTTT. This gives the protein CSVQGQAGANTGELFF.

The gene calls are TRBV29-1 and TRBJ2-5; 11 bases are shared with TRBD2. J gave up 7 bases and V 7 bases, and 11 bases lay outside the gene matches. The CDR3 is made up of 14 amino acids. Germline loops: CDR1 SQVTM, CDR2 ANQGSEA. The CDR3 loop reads CSAHPGLAGGTQYF. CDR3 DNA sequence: TGCAGCGCCCACCCCGGACTAGCGGGCGGGACCCAGTACTTC. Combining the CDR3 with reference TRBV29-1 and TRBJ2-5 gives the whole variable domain SAVISQKPSRDICQRGTSLTIQCQVDSQVTMMFWYRQQPGQSLTLIATANQGSEATYESGFVIDKFPISRPNLTFSTLTVSNMSPEDSSIYLCSAHPGLAGGTQYFGPGTRLLVL.

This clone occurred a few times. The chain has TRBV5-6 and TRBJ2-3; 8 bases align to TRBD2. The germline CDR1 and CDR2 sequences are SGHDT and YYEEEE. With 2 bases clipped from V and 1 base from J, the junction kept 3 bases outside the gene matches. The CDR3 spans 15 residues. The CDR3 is CASSLRAGGTDTQYF. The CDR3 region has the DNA TGTGCCAGCAGCTTAAGAGCGGGGGGCACAGATACGCAGTATTTT.

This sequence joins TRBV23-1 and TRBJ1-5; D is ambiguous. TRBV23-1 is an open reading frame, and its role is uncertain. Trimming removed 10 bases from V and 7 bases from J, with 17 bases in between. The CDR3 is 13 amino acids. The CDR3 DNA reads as TGCGCCATCCCGCTAAGGGCTGGACAGCCCCAGCATTTT. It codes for CAIPLRAGQPQHF.

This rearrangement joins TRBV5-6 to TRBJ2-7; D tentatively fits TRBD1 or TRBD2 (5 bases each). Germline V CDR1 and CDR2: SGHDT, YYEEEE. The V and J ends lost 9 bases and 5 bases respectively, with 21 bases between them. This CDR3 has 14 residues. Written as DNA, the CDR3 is TGTGCCACCGGCTTGCTGTCGGGGCCCCACGAGCAGTACTTC. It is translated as CATGLLSGPHEQYF.

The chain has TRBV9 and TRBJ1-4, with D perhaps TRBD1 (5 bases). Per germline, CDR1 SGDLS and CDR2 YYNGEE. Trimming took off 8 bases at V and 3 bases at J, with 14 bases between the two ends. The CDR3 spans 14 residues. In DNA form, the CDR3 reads TGTGCCAGTGCGTTGGGGCCACCTAATGAAAAACTGTTTTTT. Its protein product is CASALGPPNEKLFF.

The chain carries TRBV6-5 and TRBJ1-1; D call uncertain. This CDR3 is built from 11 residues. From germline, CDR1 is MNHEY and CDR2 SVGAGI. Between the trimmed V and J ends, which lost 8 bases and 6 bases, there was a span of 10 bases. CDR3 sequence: CASRRRSEAFF. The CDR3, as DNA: TGTGCCAGCCGCCGTCGTTCTGAAGCTTTCTTT.

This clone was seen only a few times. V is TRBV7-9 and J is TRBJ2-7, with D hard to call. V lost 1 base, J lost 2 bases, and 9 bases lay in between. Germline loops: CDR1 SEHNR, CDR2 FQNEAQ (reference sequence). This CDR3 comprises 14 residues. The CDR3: CASSLDGGTYEQYF. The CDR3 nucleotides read TGTGCCAGCAGCTTAGATGGCGGAACCTACGAGCAGTACTTC. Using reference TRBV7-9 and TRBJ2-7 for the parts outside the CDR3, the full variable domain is DTGVSQNPRHKITKRGQNVTFRCDPISEHNRLYWYRQTLGQGPEFLTYFQNEAQLEKSRLLSDRFSAERPKGSFSTLEIQRTEQGDSAMYLCASSLDGGTYEQYFGPGTRLTVT.